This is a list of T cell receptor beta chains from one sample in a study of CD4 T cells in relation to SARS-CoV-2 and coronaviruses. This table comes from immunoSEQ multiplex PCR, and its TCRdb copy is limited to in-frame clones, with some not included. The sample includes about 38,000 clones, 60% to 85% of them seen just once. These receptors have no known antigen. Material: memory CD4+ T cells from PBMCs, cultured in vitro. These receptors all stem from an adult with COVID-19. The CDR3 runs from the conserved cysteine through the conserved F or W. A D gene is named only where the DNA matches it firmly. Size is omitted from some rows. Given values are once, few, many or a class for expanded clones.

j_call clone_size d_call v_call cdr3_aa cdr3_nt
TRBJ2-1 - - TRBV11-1 CASSFRGPPSDEQFF TGTGCCAGCAGCTTCCGGGGACCCCCAAGTGATGAGCAGTTCTTC
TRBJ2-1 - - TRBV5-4 CASSLSGNTYNEQFF TGTGCCAGCAGCTTGAGTGGGAACACCTACAATGAGCAGTTCTTC
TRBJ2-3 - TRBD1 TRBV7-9 CASSPQGASTDTQYF TGTGCCAGCAGTCCGCAGGGGGCGAGCACAGATACGCAGTATTTT
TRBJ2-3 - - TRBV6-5 CASAFTGFLDTQYF TGTGCCAGCGCCTTTACAGGGTTTTTAGATACGCAGTATTTT
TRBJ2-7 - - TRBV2 CASSENRFSYEQYF TGTGCCAGCAGTGAAAATCGGTTTTCCTACGAGCAGTACTTC
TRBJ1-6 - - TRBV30 CAWSHQARSPLHF TGTGCCTGGAGCCACCAAGCCCGTTCACCCCTCCACTTT
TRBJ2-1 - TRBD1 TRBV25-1 CASIPYGGGTGSNEQFF TGTGCCAGCATCCCCTACGGCGGCGGGACAGGGAGCAATGAGCAGTTCTTC
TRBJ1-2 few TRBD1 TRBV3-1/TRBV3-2 CASSQGGDRGTRGYTF TGTGCCAGCAGCCAAGGGGGGGACAGGGGGACCCGTGGCTACACCTTC
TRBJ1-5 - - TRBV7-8 CASSLGGNSNQPQHF TGTGCCAGCAGCTTAGGAGGGAATAGCAATCAGCCCCAGCATTTT
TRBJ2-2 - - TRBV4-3 CASRRVELSTGELFF TGCGCCAGCCGCCGCGTGGAATTAAGTACCGGGGAGCTGTTTTTT
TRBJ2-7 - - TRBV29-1 CSVGPSRSYEQYF TGCAGCGTTGGACCCTCCCGGAGCTACGAGCAGTACTTC
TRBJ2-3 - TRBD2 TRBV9 CASSAGLAGAGTQYF TGTGCCAGCAGCGCTGGACTAGCGGGAGCGGGCACGCAGTATTTT
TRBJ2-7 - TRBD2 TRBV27 CASSPQGLAGVTQYF TGTGCCAGCAGTCCCCAAGGACTAGCGGGAGTAACTCAGTACTTC
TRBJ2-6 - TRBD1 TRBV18 CASSPGQGLGSGANVLTF TGTGCCAGCTCACCGGGACAGGGACTGGGATCTGGGGCCAACGTCCTGACTTTC
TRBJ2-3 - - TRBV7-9 CASSPPSTDTQYF TGTGCCAGCAGTCCACCTAGCACAGATACGCAGTATTTT
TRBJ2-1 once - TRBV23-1 CASSQVRTHLTNEQFF TGCGCCAGCAGTCAGGTTAGGACACACCTGACCAATGAGCAGTTCTTC
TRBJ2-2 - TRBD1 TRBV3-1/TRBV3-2 CASSQRDRPNTGELFF TGTGCCAGCAGCCAAAGGGACAGACCGAACACCGGGGAGCTGTTTTTT
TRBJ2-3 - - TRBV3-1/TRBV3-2 CASSQVVAADTQYF TGTGCCAGCAGCCAAGTAGTAGCGGCAGATACGCAGTATTTT
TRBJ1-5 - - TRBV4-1 CASSQVEGSNQPQHF TGCGCCAGCAGCCAAGTTGAGGGTAGCAATCAGCCCCAGCATTTT
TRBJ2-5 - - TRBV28 CASSLWTGKETQYF TGTGCCAGCAGTCTGTGGACGGGAAAAGAGACCCAGTACTTC
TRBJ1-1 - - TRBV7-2 CASSYRGGNTEAFF TGTGCCAGCAGCTATCGAGGGGGAAACACTGAAGCTTTCTTT
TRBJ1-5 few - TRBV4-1 CASSQLNNQPQHF TGCGCCAGCAGCCAGTTGAACAATCAGCCCCAGCATTTT
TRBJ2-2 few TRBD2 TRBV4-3 CASSLAGGTGELFF TGCGCCAGCAGCCTCGCGGGAGGCACCGGGGAGCTGTTTTTT
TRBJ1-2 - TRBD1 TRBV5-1 CASSRTGDLNYGYTF TGCGCCAGCAGCCGGACAGGGGACCTCAACTATGGCTACACCTTC
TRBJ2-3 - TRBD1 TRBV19 CASRYRGITDTQYF TGTGCCAGTAGATACAGGGGGATCACAGATACGCAGTATTTT
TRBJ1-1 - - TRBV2 CASSYETGTEAFF TGTGCCAGCAGTTATGAAACGGGCACTGAAGCTTTCTTT
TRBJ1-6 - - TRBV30 CACPSRQSGVSPLHF TGTGCCTGCCCCTCCCGACAGAGCGGGGTTTCACCCCTCCACTTT
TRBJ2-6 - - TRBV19 CASSMQNGGKGSGANVLTF TGTGCCAGTAGTATGCAGAATGGGGGAAAGGGCTCTGGGGCCAACGTCCTGACTTTC
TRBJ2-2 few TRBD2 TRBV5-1 CASSLGLASGNTGELFF TGCGCCAGCAGCCTGGGATTGGCTAGCGGGAACACCGGGGAGCTGTTTTTT
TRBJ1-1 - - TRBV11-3 CASSLYENTEAFF TGTGCCAGCAGCTTATATGAGAACACTGAAGCTTTCTTT
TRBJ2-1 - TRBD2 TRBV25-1 CASSRGLAGGIGEQFF TGTGCCAGCAGCCGGGGACTAGCGGGAGGAATCGGTGAGCAGTTCTTC
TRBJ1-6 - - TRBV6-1 CASSEAATPRNSPLHF TGTGCCAGCAGTGAAGCTGCCACTCCAAGGAATTCACCCCTCCACTTT
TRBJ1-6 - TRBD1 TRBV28 CASRPGTETLSHF TGTGCCAGCAGACCCGGGACAGAGACCCTATCCCACTTT
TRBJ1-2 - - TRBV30 CASRLDYGYTF TGTGCCTCGCGTCTTGACTATGGCTACACCTTC
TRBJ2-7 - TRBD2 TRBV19 CASSITPRTSSTYEQYF TGTGCCAGTAGTATAACCCCCCGGACTAGCTCTACCTACGAGCAGTACTTC
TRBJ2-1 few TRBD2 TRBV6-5 CASSPGLAGTNEQFF TGTGCCAGCAGTCCCGGACTAGCGGGAACTAATGAGCAGTTCTTC
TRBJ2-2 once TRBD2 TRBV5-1 CASSLDFRTSGSIMTGELFF TGCGCCAGCAGCTTGGATTTTCGGACTAGCGGGAGTATAATGACCGGGGAGCTGTTTTTT
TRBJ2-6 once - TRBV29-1 CSVDSAGYGANVLTF TGCAGCGTTGACAGCGCAGGGTACGGGGCCAACGTCCTGACTTTC
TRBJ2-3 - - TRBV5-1 CASSLAGDTQYF TGCGCCAGCAGCTTAGCGGGAGATACGCAGTATTTT
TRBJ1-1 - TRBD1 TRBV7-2 CASSSPRDRGLVNTEAFF TGTGCCAGCAGCAGCCCCCGGGACAGGGGACTAGTGAACACTGAAGCTTTCTTT
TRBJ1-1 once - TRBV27 CASSSSGLWGTEAFF -
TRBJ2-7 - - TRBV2 CASRHEQGATREQYF TGTGCCAGCAGGCACGAGCAGGGCGCTACTCGCGAGCAGTACTTC
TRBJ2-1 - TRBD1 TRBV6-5 CASSYFGTASNEQFF TGTGCCAGCAGTTACTTTGGGACAGCCTCCAATGAGCAGTTCTTC
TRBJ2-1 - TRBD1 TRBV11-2 CASSSPGQSYNEQFF TGTGCCAGCAGCTCGCCGGGACAGTCATACAATGAGCAGTTCTTC
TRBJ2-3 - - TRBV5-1 CASSGGYSTDTQYF TGCGCCAGCAGTGGCGGTTATAGCACAGATACGCAGTATTTT
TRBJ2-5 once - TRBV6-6 CASSRPSDRTFQETQYF TGTGCCAGCAGTCGCCCATCCGACAGGACGTTTCAAGAGACCCAGTACTTC
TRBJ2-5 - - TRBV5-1 CASSFSGPMKETQYF TGCGCCAGCAGCTTCTCCGGACCGATGAAAGAGACCCAGTACTTC
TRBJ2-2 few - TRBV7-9 CASRSGATNTGELFF TGTGCCAGCAGATCGGGTGCCACGAACACCGGGGAGCTGTTTTTT
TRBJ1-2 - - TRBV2 CASSPRQPNYGYTF TGTGCCAGCAGTCCACGACAGCCTAACTATGGCTACACCTTC
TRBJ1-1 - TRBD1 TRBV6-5 CASTDRGSTEAFF TGTGCCAGCACAGACAGGGGGTCCACTGAAGCTTTCTTT
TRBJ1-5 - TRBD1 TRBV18 CASSHETGGGNQPQHF TGTGCCAGCTCTCACGAGACAGGGGGAGGCAATCAGCCCCAGCATTTT
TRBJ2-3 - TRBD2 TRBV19 CASASGRAYTQYF TGTGCCAGCGCTAGCGGGAGGGCTTATACGCAGTATTTT
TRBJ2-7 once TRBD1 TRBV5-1 CASSLGDRGEQYF TGCGCCAGCAGCTTAGGAGACAGGGGCGAGCAGTACTTC
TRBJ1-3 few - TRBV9 CASSDPAGQMVGNTIYF TGTGCCAGCAGCGACCCGGCAGGGCAGATGGTCGGAAACACCATATATTTT
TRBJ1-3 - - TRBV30 CAWRTVNTIYF TGTGCCTGGAGGACGGTTAACACCATATATTTT
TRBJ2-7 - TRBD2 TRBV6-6 CASSYSGLAGVYEQYF TGTGCCAGCAGTTACTCGGGACTAGCTGGGGTCTACGAGCAGTACTTC
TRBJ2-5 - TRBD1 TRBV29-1 CSVEGRDRGRETQYF TGCAGCGTTGAAGGCCGGGACAGGGGGCGAGAGACCCAGTACTTC